This TCR beta chain was observed in a study of technical replicates of blood from several donors. Using immunoSEQ multiplex PCR, the repertoire was profiled, and TCRdb retains in-frame clones only, with some absent. The repertoire holds about 63,000 clones, with around 87% as singletons. CDR1 and CDR2 from the germline V gene are MDHEN and SYDVKM. The V end was cut by 4 bases, the J end by 0 bases, with 13 bases between. This CDR3 region has 16 residues. Sequenced: PBMCs. The V gene is TRBV28, the J gene TRBJ2-1, with D tentatively TRBD2 (5 bases). This TCR was recovered from a human donor in good health. Some clones in this sample may be carry-over from other donors' samples. In DNA, the CDR3 is TGTGCCAGCAGTTCAAGCGGATCACCCTCCTACAATGAGCAGTTCTTC. As protein: CASSSSGSPSYNEQFF. Together with reference TRBV28 and TRBJ2-1, the CDR3 gives the full variable domain: DVKVTQSSRYLVKRTGEKVFLECVQDMDHENMFWYRQDPGLGLRLIYFSYDVKMKEKGDIPEGYSVSREKKERFSLILESASTNQTSMYLCASSSSGSPSYNEQFFGPGTRLTVL.